The T cell receptor (beta chain) described here comes from a study of T cells in tuberculosis. Regarding the study as a whole: T cells binding CD1B-GMM tetramer weakly possibly escaped the sort.

Generated by immunoSEQ multiplex PCR, the TCRdb table keeps only in-frame clones and is missing some. This sample has more than 70,000 clones, with roughly 93% found just once. Sorting used thawed, overnight-rested PBMC stained with anti-CD3, a viability dye and GMM-loaded CD1B tetramer. The lipid loaded on the CD1B tetramers was C32 glucose monomycolate from Rhodococcus equi. Approximately 95,000 tetramer-negative cells were sorted from each donor. This CDR3 is built from 15 residues. Germline values: CDR1 WSHSY, CDR2 SAAADI. Trimming cost V 4 bases and J 7 bases; bases outside gene matches: 8. The chain uses TRBV10-2 and TRBJ2-5, with 11 bases identical to TRBD2. Specimen: CD1b-GMM tetramer-negative cells sorted from PBMCs. The source is an adult woman with latent tuberculosis. CDR3 nucleotides: TGCGCCAGCAGTGGAAATAGCGGGGGGGCCGGGACCCAGTACTTC. Its translation: CASSGNSGGAGTQYF.